The 23 T cell receptor beta chains below all came from one sample that was sequenced in a study of blood T cells in healthy people across ages. The authors ran a second PCR of about 7 to 11 cycles using a sample-barcoded 5' primer and a J-beta primer mix. TCRdb re-called the 5' RACE reads with MiXCR, one entry per CDR3 protein. The table lists about 670,000 distinct CDR3 sequences, approximately 52% of them singletons. Sequenced input: blood. The receptor set was obtained from an elderly woman in good health.

Turning to this clonotype: With a much larger clone just one base away, this may be a read error. The chain employs TRBV4-1 and TRBJ1-1; the D gene is possibly TRBD1 (5 bases). Germline CDR1 MGHRA, CDR2 YSYEKL. This CDR3 has 15 amino acids. CDR3 DNA: TGCGCCAGCGGCCAAGAAGGGGTCCTGAACACTGAAGCTTTCTTT. Residues: CASGQEGVLNTEAFF.

This clonotype was counted at least ten times. The V call is TRBV27, the J call TRBJ2-7; 9 nucleotides agree with TRBD1. The CDR3 extends over 15 amino acids. V shed 3 bases, J shed 5 bases, and the junction held 8 bases outside the gene matches. Germline CDR1 and CDR2: MNHEY and SMNVEV (reference sequence). The CDR3 here is CASSFSGTGYHEQYF. CDR3 sequence (DNA): TGTGCCAGCAGTTTCTCCGGGACAGGGTACCACGAGCAGTACTTC.

V is TRBV5-1 and J is TRBJ2-7; 8 bases are a match to TRBD1. V lost 3 bases to trimming and J lost 4 bases; unmatched junction nucleotides: 21. There are 19 residues in the CDR3. In germline, CDR1 is SGHRS, CDR2 YFSETQ. CDR3 DNA sequence: TGCGCCAGCAGCTGCCGGGACAGGATGCCCAGTCGGTCCCTATACGAGCAGTACTTC. Translation gives CASSCRDRMPSRSLYEQYF.

The J gene is TRBJ2-7, the V gene TRBV20-1, with 10 bases identical to TRBD2. Losses at the gene ends were 6 bases for V and 3 bases for J; bases not matched to a gene: 2. The CDR3 is made up of 12 amino acids. In germline, CDR1 is DFQATT, CDR2 SNEGSKA (reference sequence). The CDR3 sequence: CSAASGGYEQYF. The CDR3 nucleotides are TGCAGTGCAGCTAGCGGGGGCTACGAGCAGTACTTC.

This chain joins TRBV20-1 and TRBJ1-2; 10 bases match TRBD1. V lost 2 bases, J lost 4 bases, and 10 bases stayed unmatched. Germline CDR1 and CDR2: DFQATT and SNEGSKA (reference sequence). This CDR3 contains 16 residues. Here the CDR3 DNA reads TGCAGTGCTAGAACTATAAGGGACAGGGGTTCCTATGGCTACACCTTC. The encoded protein is CSARTIRDRGSYGYTF.

The V gene is TRBV6-1, the J gene TRBJ2-7; D is possibly TRBD2 (6 bases). CDR3 length: 15 residues. Germline CDR1 and CDR2: MNHNS and SASEGT. Trimming took 7 bases from V and 2 from J, leaving 18 bases between them. The CDR3 DNA reads as TGTGCCAGCACCTCAGTGGGGGGAGTGACCTACGAGCAGTACTTC. This translates into CASTSVGGVTYEQYF.

The chain combines TRBV7-2 with TRBJ2-7; 8 nucleotides line up with TRBD2. The J segment lost 5 bases and the V segment lost 1 base, leaving 16 bases of the junction unmatched. This CDR3 region has 18 residues. CDR1 and CDR2 (germline): SGHTA, FQGNSA. CDR3 DNA: TGTGCCAGCAGCTTAGGAATCTTCCAGCGGGGGCCTTCGGACGAGCAGTACTTC. Translation: CASSLGIFQRGPSDEQYF.

The J gene is TRBJ2-4, the V gene TRBV20-1; tentative D call: TRBD1 (5 bases). The closer fit of TRBJ2-5 to the DNA end suggests the J call may be wrong. CDR3 length equals 16 residues. The germline gives CDR1 DFQATT, CDR2 SNEGSKA (reference sequence). DNA of the CDR3: TGCAGCCCTAGGGGCCGGCAGGTCACGAGAGAAGAGACCCAGTACTTC. Protein sequence: CSPRGRQVTREETQYF.

The chain carries TRBV28 and TRBJ1-2; D might be TRBD1 (5 bases). Germline V lookup: CDR1 MDHEN, CDR2 SYDVKM. The length of the CDR3 is 14 residues. Trimming took 11 bases from V and 8 from J, leaving 24 bases between them. The CDR3 is CAGRDAEGFGGYTF. The CDR3 DNA reads as TGTGCCGGCCGGGACGCGGAAGGGTTTGGCGGCTACACCTTC.

This clonotype has a handful of counts. The J gene is TRBJ2-1, the V gene TRBV7-3, with unresolved D. The end of the DNA is better explained by TRBJ2-7, so the J call may be wrong. Looked up from germline, CDR1 is SGHTA and CDR2 is FQGTGA. CDR3 length equals 15 residues. The CDR3 coding sequence is TGTGCCAGCAGCTTACAGGCCGGTTCCTACAATGAGCAGTACTTC. Translation gives CASSLQAGSYNEQYF.

The table lists this clonotype with a count of one. V and J are TRBV5-1 and TRBJ2-4; 8 bases line up with TRBD1. Gene TRBJ2-7 matches the end of the DNA better, so the J call may be wrong. This CDR3 spans 13 amino acids. Germline CDR1 reads SGHRS; CDR2 reads YFSETQ. CDR3 sequence (DNA): TGCGCCAGCAGATCGGACAGGGCCTACGAGCAGTACTTC. It translates to CASRSDRAYEQYF.

The chain is built from TRBV20-1 and TRBJ1-1; TRBD1 is a possible D gene (6 bases). The V end was cut by 6 bases, the J end by 0 bases, with 17 bases between. CDR3 length: 15 amino acids. Germline values: CDR1 DFQATT, CDR2 SNEGSKA (reference sequence). The DNA for the CDR3 is TGCAGTGCCAAAGCCAGGGGCCGCATGAACACTGAAGCTTTCTTT. Its translation: CSAKARGRMNTEAFF.

The CDR3 nucleotides read TGCAGCGCGGAGACAGTTACCTACGAGCAGTACTTC. Its protein is CSAETVTYEQYF. The chain employs TRBV29-1 and TRBJ2-7; maybe TRBD1 (5 bases). Germline assignment: CDR1 SQVTM and CDR2 ANQGSEA. There are 12 residues in the CDR3. The germline V and J ends were trimmed by 7 bases and 2 bases, with 12 bases remaining between them.

CDR3 sequence reads: CASTRLAADTQYF. CDR3 bases: TGTGCCAGCACCAGACTAGCCGCAGATACGCAGTATTTT. The chain is built from TRBV12-3 or TRBV12-4 and TRBJ2-3; 7 positions match TRBD2. After removal of 7 bases from V and 4 bases from J, the junction contained 5 bases not matched to a gene. The CDR3 is made up of 13 amino acids.

The table lists this clonotype with many counts. This rearrangement joins TRBV20-1 to TRBJ1-2; TRBD1 matches 7 bases. Germline CDR1 DFQATT, CDR2 SNEGSKA (reference sequence). J was trimmed by 8 bases and V by 5 bases; bases with no gene match: 11. The CDR3 has 13 residues. DNA of the CDR3: TGCAGTGCTTCTATTCAGGGGGATTCGGGCTACACCTTC. It is translated as CSASIQGDSGYTF.

This clonotype has just a few counts. V is TRBV4-2 and J is TRBJ2-2; D is tentatively TRBD1 or TRBD2 (5 bases each). Trimming removed 0 bases from V and 2 bases from J, with 7 bases in between. From germline, CDR1 is LGHNA and CDR2 YNFKEQ. This CDR3 spans 15 amino acids. The DNA for the CDR3 is TGTGCCAGCAGCCAAGAGGGGGTTAACACCGGGGAGCTGTTTTTT. This codes for CASSQEGVNTGELFF.

Comments on this clonotype: A read error may produce the germline difference seen at one junction end. V gene TRBV7-2 combines with J gene TRBJ2-1; D is undetermined. CDR3 size: 15 residues. Germline CDR1 is SGHTA and CDR2 is FQGNSA. This CDR3 is CASSLGTSSYDEQFF. CDR3 DNA: TGTGCCAGCAGCTTAGGCACCAGCTCCTACGATGAGCAGTTCTTC.

The chain recombines TRBV29-1 with TRBJ2-3; D is uncertain. The V gene's germline CDR1 is SQVTM and CDR2 ANQGSEA. V was trimmed by 7 bases and J by 4 bases, leaving 12 bases between them. The CDR3 is 12 residues long. The CDR3 nucleotides are TGCAGCGCGGCCGGCGGCCCAGATACGCAGTATTTT. Its translation: CSAAGGPDTQYF.

This clonotype was counted ten times or more. The CDR3 DNA reads TGCAGTGCTAGATACGTGGGTCGCAATGAGCAGTTCTTC. Amino acids: CSARYVGRNEQFF. The chain is built from TRBV20-1 and TRBJ2-1; no definite D call. V lost 2 bases and J 6 bases, leaving 11 bases between the germline ends. This CDR3 spans 13 amino acids. The V gene's germline CDR1 is DFQATT and CDR2 SNEGSKA (reference sequence).

The chain joins TRBV15 to TRBJ2-5; TRBD2 matches 8 bases. The J call may be in error: the DNA end matches TRBJ2-7 better. The CDR3 is 16 amino acids. Germline loops: CDR1 LNHNV, CDR2 YYDKDF (reference sequence). In DNA form, the CDR3 reads TGTGCCACCAGCAGAGAAACAGGCGGGGGGTCCTACGAGCAGTACTTC. Amino acid sequence: CATSRETGGGSYEQYF.

There are many counts of this clonotype. The chain couples TRBV24-1 to TRBJ2-3, with 12 bases aligning to TRBD2. V trimming: 6 bases; J trimming: 1 base; junction bases outside the gene matches: 10. CDR1 is KGHDR and CDR2 is SFDVKD in the germline V gene. The CDR3 totals 18 residues. CDR3: CATSPSGRGGGGTDTQYF. The CDR3 DNA reads TGTGCCACCAGTCCTAGCGGGAGGGGTGGAGGTGGCACAGATACGCAGTATTTT.

The gene calls are TRBV20-1 and TRBJ2-5, with TRBD1 matching 8 bases. The germline gives CDR1 DFQATT, CDR2 SNEGSKA (reference sequence). The CDR3 has 13 residues. The J segment lost 5 bases and the V segment lost 0 bases, leaving 2 bases of the junction unmatched. Here the CDR3 reads CSARDRTGETQYF. The CDR3 DNA sequence: TGCAGTGCTAGAGATCGGACAGGGGAGACCCAGTACTTC.

This clonotype was counted many times. The V call is TRBV4-1, the J call TRBJ2-1; 9 bases align to TRBD2. Germline V gene lookup returns CDR1 MGHRA and CDR2 YSYEKL. Trimming at V came to 1 base and at J to 3 bases, leaving 7 bases not matched to a gene. The CDR3 has 17 residues. The CDR3 region has the DNA TGCGCCAGCAGCCAAGGGGCGGGAGGGAGATTCTACAATGAGCAGTTCTTC. Translation: CASSQGAGGRFYNEQFF.